This TCR beta chain was obtained from a study of molecular identifiers for immune sequencing clone quantification. TCRdb reprocessed the PCR reads via MiXCR and lists one record per CDR3 protein. Seen here are about 640,000 distinct CDR3 sequences, 15% to 20% observed once, and the top ten hold 0.85% to 0.9%. Study-wide findings and caveats: Sizes of highly expanded clones could be underestimated through identical TCRs sharing a barcode.

Trimming stripped 1 base from V and 2 bases from J, with 14 bases between. This CDR3 is 16 amino acids long. CDR1 and CDR2 from the germline V gene are SGHVS and FNYEAQ. This clonotype was detected only a few times. The antigen remains undetermined. The TCR was taken from a human donor in good health. Some libraries in this study had Jurkat cell RNA spiked in. Sequencing was performed on naive CD8+ T cells from blood, with Jurkat cell RNA spiked in. The subset here: FACS-sorted CD8+CD4-CCR7+CD45RA+ naive T cells. The chain links TRBV7-6 to TRBJ1-2; D is possibly TRBD1 (5 bases). The CDR3 reads CASSLGGVGPNYGYTF. CDR3 sequence (DNA): TGTGCCAGCAGCTTAGGGGGGGTCGGACCAAACTATGGCTACACCTTC.